The 3 T cell receptor beta chains given below trace back to one sample, sequenced in a study of OX40 agonist ivuxolimab in advanced cancers. Sequencing used immunoSEQ multiplex PCR; TCRdb keeps in-frame clones, though not all of them. Of about 35,000 clones detected, less than 85% appear once; the ten largest clones hold 15% to 20%. The specimen was CD4+ or CD8+ T cells sorted from blood, collected in a trial of the OX40 agonist ivuxolimab. The receptors shown here come from an adult with an advanced solid tumor such as melanoma, head and neck, liver or kidney cancer.

Worth noting for this clone: Germline is not matched at one junction end, which may reflect a read error. J is TRBJ2-3 and V is TRBV11-2, with D possibly matching TRBD1 (5 bases). This CDR3 has 14 residues. CDR1 is SGHAT, CDR2 FQNNGV, per germline. In DNA form, the CDR3 reads TGTGCCAGCAGCATAGACAGCGTCAGAGATACGCAGTATTTT. This encodes CASSIDSVRDTQYF. The variable domain in full, with the rest retrieved from reference TRBV11-2 and TRBJ2-3, is EAGVAQSPRYKIIEKRQSVAFWCNPISGHATLYWYQQILGQGPKLLIQFQNNGVVDDSQLPKDRFSAERLKGVDSTLKIQPAKLEDSAVYLCASSIDSVRDTQYFGPGTRLTVL.

The rearrangement links TRBV28 to TRBJ1-2, with D possibly matching TRBD1 (5 bases). Germline lookup yields CDR1 MDHEN and CDR2 SYDVKM. The V gene lost 8 bases and the J gene lost 8 bases, with 21 bases spanning the gap. The CDR3 spans 14 residues. CDR3 nucleotides: TGTGCCAGCCGCCCCGGGACTGGGGGGAGAGGCTACACCTTC. It yields the protein CASRPGTGGRGYTF.

This clone was observed once. CDR3: CASSLVGRWETQYF. In nucleotides, the CDR3 is TGTGCCAGCAGCTTAGTAGGCCGATGGGAGACCCAGTACTTC. V gene TRBV7-8 combines with J gene TRBJ2-5; D not certain. Germline V lookup: CDR1 SGHVS, CDR2 FQNEAQ. Trimming cost V 1 base and J 5 bases, with 11 bases left between them. This CDR3 spans 14 amino acids.